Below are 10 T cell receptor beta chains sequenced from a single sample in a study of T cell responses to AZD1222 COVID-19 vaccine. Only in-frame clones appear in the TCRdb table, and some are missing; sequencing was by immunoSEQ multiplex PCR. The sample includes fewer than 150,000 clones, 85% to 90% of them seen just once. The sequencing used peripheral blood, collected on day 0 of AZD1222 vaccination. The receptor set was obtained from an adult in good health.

The CDR3 DNA reads as TGTGCCAGCAGCAGAGACTTAAACACCGGGGAGCTGTTTTTT. Its translation is CASSRDLNTGELFF. V and J are TRBV3-1 (or the pseudogene TRBV3-2) and TRBJ2-2, with no clear D. V lost 5 bases and J lost 2, with 9 bases in between. The CDR3 runs 14 residues. The germline V gene has CDR1 LGHDT and CDR2 YNNKEL (reference sequence).

The CDR3 sequence: CSARVGGEQYF. The DNA of the CDR3 is TGCAGTGCTAGAGTCGGGGGCGAGCAGTACTTC. This chain joins TRBV20-1 and TRBJ2-7; the D gene is possibly TRBD2 (6 bases). CDR1 is DFQATT and CDR2 is SNEGSKA in the germline V gene (reference sequence). Deletions cut 1 base from V and 6 bases from J, with 7 bases between. This CDR3 spans 11 amino acids.

CDR3 amino acids: CASSQDQLQTQYF. The CDR3 DNA sequence: TGTGCCAGCAGCCAGGATCAGCTCCAGACCCAGTACTTC. The chain carries TRBV3-1 (or the pseudogene TRBV3-2) and TRBJ2-5, with D unresolved. The CDR3 is made up of 13 amino acids. The germline V and J ends were trimmed by 3 bases and 6 bases, with 11 bases remaining between them. Germline values: CDR1 LGHDT, CDR2 YNNKEL (reference sequence).

The CDR3 bases are TGTGCCAGCAGCTTAAAGGGCCAGGGGGCCGGGGAGCAGTACTTC. Protein sequence: CASSLKGQGAGEQYF. The J gene is TRBJ2-7, the V gene TRBV7-2, with TRBD1 matching 8 bases. The CDR3 sequence is 15 residues long. Trimming removed 2 bases from V and 7 bases from J; junction bases left unmatched: 10. The V gene's germline CDR1 is SGHTA and CDR2 FQGNSA.

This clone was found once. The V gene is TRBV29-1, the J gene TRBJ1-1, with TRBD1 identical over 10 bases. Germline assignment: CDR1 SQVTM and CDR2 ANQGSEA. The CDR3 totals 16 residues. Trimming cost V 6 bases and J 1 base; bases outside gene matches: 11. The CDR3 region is CSVHGSGQGRNTEAFF. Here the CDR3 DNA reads TGCAGCGTCCACGGCTCGGGACAGGGGAGGAACACTGAAGCTTTCTTT.

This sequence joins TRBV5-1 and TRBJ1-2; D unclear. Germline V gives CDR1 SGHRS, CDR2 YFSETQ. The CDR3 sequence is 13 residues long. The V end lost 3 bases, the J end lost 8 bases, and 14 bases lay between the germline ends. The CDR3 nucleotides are TGCGCCAGCAGCTCGGTTGAGGGCGGCGGCTACACCTTC. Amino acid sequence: CASSSVEGGGYTF.

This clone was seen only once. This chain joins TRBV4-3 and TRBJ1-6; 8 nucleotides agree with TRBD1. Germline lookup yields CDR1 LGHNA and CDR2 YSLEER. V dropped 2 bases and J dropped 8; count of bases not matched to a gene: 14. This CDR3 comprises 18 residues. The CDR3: CASSQTKGTGGRYSPLHF. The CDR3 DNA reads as TGCGCCAGCAGCCAAACAAAGGGGACAGGAGGCAGATATTCACCCCTCCACTTT.

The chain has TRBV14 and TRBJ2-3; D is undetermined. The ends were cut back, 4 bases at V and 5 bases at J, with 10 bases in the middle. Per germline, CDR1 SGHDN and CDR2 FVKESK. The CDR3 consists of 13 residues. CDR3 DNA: TGTGCCAGCAGCCCTGATAGTGAAGATACGCAGTATTTT. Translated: CASSPDSEDTQYF.

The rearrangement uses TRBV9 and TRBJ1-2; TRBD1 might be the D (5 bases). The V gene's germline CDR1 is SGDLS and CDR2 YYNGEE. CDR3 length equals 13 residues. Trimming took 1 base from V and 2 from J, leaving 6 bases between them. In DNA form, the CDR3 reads TGTGCCAGCAGCGTATGGGGGAACTATGGCTACACCTTC. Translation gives CASSVWGNYGYTF.

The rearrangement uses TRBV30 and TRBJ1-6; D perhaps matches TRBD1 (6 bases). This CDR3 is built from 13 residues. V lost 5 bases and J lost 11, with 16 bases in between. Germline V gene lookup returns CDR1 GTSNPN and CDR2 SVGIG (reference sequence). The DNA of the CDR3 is TGTGCCTGGTTACCGGCAGGGGTACCACCCCTCCACTTT. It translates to CAWLPAGVPPLHF.